Below are 21 T cell receptor beta chains sequenced from a single sample in a study of blood T cell repertoires in COVID-19. The table came from immunoSEQ multiplex PCR; TCRdb's copy has only in-frame clones and leaves some out. Of 200,000 to 300,000 clones in the sample, 70% to 90% were seen once. The specimen sequenced was peripheral blood. These receptors all stem from a man aged 25-45 years with active or convalescent COVID-19.

Here the CDR3 reads CASTGGSGNTIYF. Here the CDR3 DNA reads TGTGCCAGCACAGGGGGCTCTGGAAACACCATATATTTT. This chain joins TRBV30 and TRBJ1-3; 8 nucleotides line up with TRBD1. CDR1 and CDR2 (germline): GTSNPN, SVGIG (reference sequence). The CDR3 spans 13 residues. V lost 8 bases, J lost 0 bases, and 3 bases stayed unmatched.

The rearrangement uses TRBV21-1 and TRBJ2-7; TRBD2 was called by the table and not checked on the DNA. TRBV21-1 is marked as a pseudogene. CDR3 size: 15 residues. The CDR3 bases are TGTGCCAGCAGCAAAGTTGAAGGAGTTGCCTACGAGCAGTACTTC. It codes for CASSKVEGVAYEQYF.

V usage is TRBV5-4 and J usage is TRBJ2-3; no reliable D call. V was shortened by 0 bases and J by 5 bases, with 10 bases between the two germline ends. Germline lookup yields CDR1 SGHNT and CDR2 YYREEE (reference sequence). This CDR3 is built from 14 residues. CDR3 region: CASSLGEIKDTQYF. In nucleotides, the CDR3 is TGTGCCAGCAGCTTGGGCGAGATTAAAGATACGCAGTATTTT.

This CDR3 reads CASSLTGADEQYF. The CDR3 nucleotides read TGTGCCAGCAGCCTGACAGGGGCTGACGAGCAGTACTTC. The rearrangement joins TRBV12-3 or TRBV12-4 to TRBJ2-7, with 8 bases lining up with TRBD1. V lost 6 bases and J lost 5; bases outside the gene matches: 6. This CDR3 has 13 amino acids.

V is TRBV2 and J is TRBJ1-1, with 7 nucleotides matching TRBD1. Germline V lookup: CDR1 SNHLY, CDR2 FYNNEI. The CDR3 is 13 amino acids. J lost 7 bases, V lost 4 bases, and 6 bases had no gene match. For the CDR3, the DNA is TGTGCCAGCAGTGTTGACAGGGACAGTGAAGCTTTCTTT. Its protein is CASSVDRDSEAFF.

This sequence joins TRBV5-1 and TRBJ2-7, with 7 nucleotides matching TRBD1. V lost 4 bases, J lost 6 bases, and 13 bases stayed unmatched. CDR3 length equals 15 residues. CDR1 and CDR2 from the germline V gene are SGHRS and YFSETQ. CDR3 in amino acids: CASSPIRDRESEQYF. CDR3 in DNA: TGCGCCAGCAGCCCCATCCGGGACAGAGAATCCGAGCAGTACTTC.

The chain links TRBV4-1 to TRBJ2-7, with D possibly being TRBD2 (7 bases). Germline CDR1 MGHRA, CDR2 YSYEKL. This CDR3 contains 18 residues. V lost 1 base to trimming and J lost 6 bases, with 25 bases between them. CDR3 in amino acids: CASSQVSGGWRGGGEQYF. The CDR3 DNA sequence: TGCGCCAGCAGCCAAGTTTCGGGTGGGTGGCGGGGAGGGGGCGAGCAGTACTTC.

The gene calls are TRBV24-1 and TRBJ2-1; 7 bases are shared with TRBD1. Trimming took 4 bases from V and 5 from J; bases not matched to a gene: 4. The CDR3 has 14 residues. Germline lookup yields CDR1 KGHDR and CDR2 SFDVKD. The CDR3 spells CATSEGTVDNEQFF. The CDR3 nucleotides read TGTGCCACCAGTGAGGGGACAGTTGACAATGAGCAGTTCTTC.

The chain combines TRBV10-2 with TRBJ2-7; D is unresolved. Trimming left V 3 bases short and J 6 bases short, with 9 bases between. CDR3 size: 12 residues. Germline CDR1 WSHSY, CDR2 SAAADI. This chain's CDR3 is CASSDMTSEQYF. For the CDR3, the DNA is TGCGCCAGCAGTGATATGACATCCGAGCAGTACTTC.

The rearrangement joins TRBV7-9 to TRBJ2-5; 8 nucleotides align to TRBD2. This CDR3 has 16 amino acids. The germline V gene encodes CDR1 SEHNR and CDR2 FQNEAQ (reference sequence). Germline trimming cut 0 bases from V and 5 bases from J; bases unmatched to any gene: 8. The CDR3, as DNA: TGTGCCAGCAGCTTAGCGGGACTAGAAGAGAGGGAGACCCAGTACTTC. Its protein is CASSLAGLEERETQYF.

The V and J genes are TRBV9 and TRBJ1-1; D call uncertain. CDR1 and CDR2 from the germline V gene are SGDLS and YYNGEE. V dropped 3 bases and J dropped 0 bases, with 6 bases sitting between them. The CDR3 runs 13 residues. The DNA for the CDR3 is TGTGCCAGCAGCGGACACATGAACACTGAAGCTTTCTTT. This gives the protein CASSGHMNTEAFF.

This clone was seen only once. The CDR3 loop is CASSLRDPYEQYF. The CDR3 DNA follows: TGCGCCAGCAGCTTGCGGGATCCCTACGAGCAGTACTTC. The chain employs TRBV5-1 and TRBJ2-7, with D perhaps matching TRBD2 (5 bases). The germline CDR1 and CDR2 sequences are SGHRS and YFSETQ. The CDR3 is 13 residues long. V gave up 1 base and J gave up 2 bases, with 7 bases separating them.

This chain links TRBV5-1 with TRBJ1-2, with D perhaps TRBD1 (5 bases). This CDR3 has 14 amino acids. Germline V gene sequence: CDR1 SGHRS, CDR2 YFSETQ. Trimming left V 2 bases short and J 4 bases short, with 12 bases between. CDR3 region: CASSFGRGIYGYTF. CDR3 coding DNA: TGCGCCAGCAGCTTCGGACGGGGGATCTATGGCTACACCTTC.

V is TRBV4-3 and J is TRBJ1-2; 10 bases are a match to TRBD1. The CDR3 runs to 15 residues. From germline, CDR1 is LGHNA and CDR2 YSLEER. CDR3 nucleotide sequence: TGCGCAAGCGCTTATTCAGGGACAGGGGAACGCGGCTACACCTTC. Encoded protein: CASAYSGTGERGYTF.

This clone appeared a single time. The chain links TRBV10-2 to TRBJ2-2; TRBD1 aligns across 9 bases. After removal of 10 bases from V and 3 bases from J, the junction contained 6 bases not matched to a gene. Germline CDR1 WSHSY, CDR2 SAAADI. There are 14 residues in the CDR3. As DNA, the CDR3 is TGCGCCACAAAAGGGACAGGGCACACCGGGGAGCTGTTTTTT. Amino acid sequence: CATKGTGHTGELFF.

The chain links TRBV10-3 to TRBJ2-2, with a possible D match to TRBD1 (6 bases). Per the germline V gene, CDR1 is ENHRY and CDR2 is SYGVKD. The V gene lost 3 bases and the J gene lost 2 bases, with 13 bases spanning the gap. The CDR3 consists of 16 residues. The CDR3 loop reads CAISESAGVNTGELFF. The CDR3 DNA reads TGTGCCATCAGTGAATCGGCAGGGGTAAACACCGGGGAGCTGTTTTTT.

J is TRBJ2-3 and V is TRBV18; D not resolved. Germline CDR1 reads KGHSH; CDR2 reads LQKENI. The V end was cut by 3 bases, the J end by 0 bases, with 7 bases between. CDR3 length: 14 residues. CDR3 region: CASSPFKSTDTQYF. In DNA form, the CDR3 reads TGTGCCAGCTCACCTTTCAAAAGCACAGATACGCAGTATTTT.

The V and J genes are TRBV27 and TRBJ1-2; D unclear. The CDR3 covers 13 residues. Trimming pared 3 bases from V and 6 bases from J, leaving 11 bases between. Germline V gene sequence: CDR1 MNHEY, CDR2 SMNVEV (reference sequence). The CDR3 protein is CASSLSPTHGYTF. CDR3 DNA: TGTGCCAGCAGTTTGAGCCCTACCCATGGCTACACCTTC.

The count of this clone is one. CDR3 sequence reads: CASSQDSGREETQYF. The CDR3 coding sequence is TGTGCCAGCAGCCAAGATAGCGGCAGGGAAGAGACCCAGTACTTC. The V gene is TRBV3-1 (or the pseudogene TRBV3-2), the J gene TRBJ2-5, with a weak D call TRBD2 (6 bases). The CDR3 totals 15 residues. Trimming left V 0 bases short and J 3 bases short, with 11 bases between. The germline gives CDR1 LGHDT, CDR2 YNNKEL (reference sequence).

This sequence joins TRBV3-1 (or the pseudogene TRBV3-2) and TRBJ2-7; no clear D. The V and J ends lost 1 base and 3 bases respectively, with 16 bases between them. CDR1 LGHDT and CDR2 YNNKEL come from the germline V gene (reference sequence). The CDR3 totals 16 residues. The CDR3 is CASSQGILLEVYEQYF. The CDR3 DNA is TGTGCCAGCAGCCAAGGCATACTTCTCGAGGTCTACGAGCAGTACTTC.

The rearrangement links TRBV11-2 to TRBJ1-6, with 7 bases identical to TRBD1. Germline CDR1 and CDR2: SGHAT and FQNNGV. J lost 10 bases, V lost 3 bases, and 9 bases had no gene match. This CDR3 is 15 amino acids long. CDR3 protein: CASSFDRDSRSPLHF. The CDR3 nucleotides read TGTGCCAGCAGCTTCGACCGGGACAGCAGGTCACCCCTCCACTTT.